The next 23 T cell receptor beta chains were all read from a single sample in a study of T-cell reconstitution after alpha-beta-depleted transplantation in children. TCRbeta library construction was performed incorporating unique molecular identifiers. TCRdb ran MiXCR on the PCR reads and lists one entry per CDR3 protein. The sample lists about 980,000 distinct CDR3 sequences; about 29% were seen once. The sequencing used PBMCs, mostly from graft donor cells, collected 360 days after TCRalphabeta/CD19-depleted stem cell transplant. The source is a boy under three years old who had a stem cell transplant for SCID, so the T cells may come from the graft donor.

This clonotype appeared a few times. The chain couples TRBV12-5 to TRBJ1-1; possibly TRBD1 for D (5 bases). V lost 3 bases and J 5 bases, leaving 7 bases between the germline ends. The germline gives CDR1 LGHNT, CDR2 FRNRAP. The CDR3 runs 12 residues. The CDR3 DNA reads as TGTGCTAGTGGTTTTTCAGGGACTGAAGCTTTCTTT. It is translated as CASGFSGTEAFF.

This clonotype was detected many times. The chain is built from TRBV20-1 and TRBJ2-1; D gene ambiguous. The CDR3 has 13 residues. CDR1 and CDR2 (germline): DFQATT, SNEGSKA (reference sequence). The V and J ends lost 0 bases and 7 bases respectively, with 10 bases between them. The CDR3 DNA follows: TGCAGTGCTAGAGATCCTCCGGGTAATGAGCAGTTCTTC. Its translation is CSARDPPGNEQFF.

This clonotype appeared a few times. V gene TRBV4-1 combines with J gene TRBJ2-7, with D perhaps matching TRBD2 (6 bases). The better agreement between TRBJ2-1 and the DNA end casts doubt on the J call. This CDR3 spans 16 amino acids. Germline V gives CDR1 MGHRA, CDR2 YSYEKL. DNA of the CDR3: TGCGCCAGCAGCCTTGCGCGGGACGGGAACTCCTACGAGCAGTTCTTC. Its protein product is CASSLARDGNSYEQFF.

The chain uses TRBV3-1 and TRBJ2-5; D call uncertain. V was trimmed by 0 bases and J by 4 bases, leaving 18 bases between them. The CDR3 is 17 residues long. Germline V gene data show CDR1 as LGHDT and CDR2 as YNNKEL (reference sequence). Written as DNA, the CDR3 is TGTGCCAGCAGCCAAGATTTTGGCGCAGATCAAAGAGAGACCCAGTACTTC. Its translation is CASSQDFGADQRETQYF.

This chain joins TRBV2 and TRBJ2-2, with 9 bases lining up with TRBD1. V was pared by 6 bases and J by 4 bases, with 6 bases of the junction left unmatched. Germline assignment: CDR1 SNHLY and CDR2 FYNNEI. The CDR3 is 15 amino acids. CDR3 coding DNA: TGTGCCAGCAGCTCCGGGACAGGGATCACCGGGGAGCTGTTTTTT. Translated: CASSSGTGITGELFF.

The V call is TRBV5-1, the J call TRBJ2-3, with a weak D call TRBD1 (6 bases). This CDR3 region has 14 residues. V dropped 5 bases and J dropped 5 bases, with 15 bases sitting between them. Germline V gene sequence: CDR1 SGHRS, CDR2 YFSETQ. CDR3 region: CASSGRGEVDTQYF. As DNA, the CDR3 is TGCGCCAGCAGTGGCAGGGGAGAAGTAGATACGCAGTATTTT.

V and J are TRBV20-1 and TRBJ2-2; 7 bases are shared with TRBD2. Germline CDR1 and CDR2: DFQATT and SNEGSKA (reference sequence). The J segment lost 1 base and the V segment lost 1 base, leaving 6 bases of the junction unmatched. The CDR3 has 16 residues. As DNA, the CDR3 is TGCAGTGCTAGAGGGTGGCAGCGGGGGAACACCGGGGAGCTGTTTTTT. As protein: CSARGWQRGNTGELFF.

The rearrangement links TRBV29-1 to TRBJ1-1; 7 bases are a match to TRBD1. J gave up 0 bases and V 6 bases, and 7 bases lay outside the gene matches. Germline V gives CDR1 SQVTM, CDR2 ANQGSEA. The CDR3 sequence is 14 residues long. CDR3 loop: CSVGTAPLNTEAFF. The CDR3 nucleotides are TGCAGCGTCGGGACAGCTCCTTTGAACACTGAAGCTTTCTTT.

This clonotype was seen at least ten times. The chain links TRBV29-1 to TRBJ2-1; a possible D gene is TRBD1 (5 bases). This CDR3 has 11 amino acids. The V end lost 4 bases, the J end lost 7 bases, and 8 bases lay between the germline ends. CDR1 SQVTM and CDR2 ANQGSEA come from the germline V gene. Here the CDR3 reads CSVAGLNEQFF. The CDR3 DNA reads TGCAGCGTTGCAGGGTTGAATGAGCAGTTCTTC.

The chain joins TRBV19 to TRBJ1-1; D is ambiguous. Germline V CDR1 and CDR2: LNHDA, SQIVND (reference sequence). The V gene lost 2 bases and the J gene lost 3 bases, with 7 bases spanning the gap. There are 13 residues in the CDR3. CDR3 nucleotide sequence: TGTGCCAGTAGTATAAACGGCCACACTGAAGCTTTCTTT. It specifies CASSINGHTEAFF.

The chain carries TRBV24-1 and TRBJ2-5; 10 bases fit TRBD2. With 6 bases clipped from V and 1 base from J, the junction kept 4 bases outside the gene matches. CDR3 length: 15 amino acids. From germline, CDR1 is KGHDR and CDR2 SFDVKD. This CDR3 reads CATSPAGGLQETQYF. DNA for the CDR3: TGTGCCACCAGTCCAGCGGGGGGGCTCCAAGAGACCCAGTACTTC.

CDR3 sequence: CASRTGFSTGELFF. CDR3 bases: TGTGCCAGCAGGACAGGGTTTTCCACCGGGGAGCTGTTTTTT. The chain recombines TRBV5-5 with TRBJ2-2; 7 bases align to TRBD1. Germline CDR1 and CDR2: SGHKS and YYEKEE (reference sequence). V gave up 5 bases and J gave up 4 bases; unmatched junction bases: 5. There are 14 residues in the CDR3.

The genes are TRBV10-3 and TRBJ2-2; tentative D call: TRBD1 (6 bases). This CDR3 has 14 residues. V lost 5 bases, J lost 5 bases, and 12 bases lay in between. Germline V CDR1 and CDR2: ENHRY, SYGVKD. The CDR3 is CAISISGDTGELFF. CDR3 in DNA: TGTGCCATCAGTATATCAGGGGATACCGGGGAGCTGTTTTTT.

The chain employs TRBV29-1 and TRBJ2-4; no definite D call. The V end lost 4 bases, the J end lost 0 bases, and 7 bases lay between the germline ends. Germline-derived CDR1 and CDR2 are SQVTM and ANQGSEA. The CDR3 has 13 residues. The CDR3 DNA reads as TGCAGCGTTGTTCCGGTAGCCAAAAACATTCAGTACTTC. As protein: CSVVPVAKNIQYF. The full variable domain, its missing parts supplied by reference TRBV29-1 and TRBJ2-4, is SAVISQKPSRDICQRGTSLTIQCQVDSQVTMMFWYRQQPGQSLTLIATANQGSEATYESGFVIDKFPISRPNLTFSTLTVSNMSPEDSSIYLCSVVPVAKNIQYFGAGTRLSVL.

This clonotype was seen a handful of times. The V and J genes are TRBV11-2 and TRBJ2-1, with TRBD2 matching over 14 bases. This CDR3 spans 16 amino acids. The V and J ends lost 1 base and 12 bases, in that order; junction bases with no gene match: 8. Germline CDR1 is SGHAT and CDR2 is FQNNGV. The CDR3: CASSLGRLAGGTPQFF. CDR3 bases: TGTGCCAGCAGCTTAGGGCGACTAGCGGGGGGGACCCCGCAGTTCTTC.

The CDR3 bases are TGCGCCAGCAGCTTGCCCTCTGATGCGAAAGAGACCCAGTACTTC. The encoded protein is CASSLPSDAKETQYF. This rearrangement joins TRBV5-1 to TRBJ2-5; unclear D gene. This CDR3 has 15 residues. V was clipped by 1 base and J by 3 bases, with 13 bases between them. In germline, CDR1 is SGHRS, CDR2 YFSETQ.

This rearrangement joins TRBV12-3 or TRBV12-4 to TRBJ2-1; 8 bases align to TRBD1. CDR3 length equals 17 residues. V shed 6 bases and J 5 bases; nucleotides not matched to a gene: 15. The CDR3 spells CASSPGVRTGTNNEQFF. The CDR3 nucleotides read TGTGCCAGCAGCCCTGGGGTCCGGACAGGGACCAACAATGAGCAGTTCTTC.

This clonotype has ten or more counts. V is TRBV4-2 and J is TRBJ2-1; D is unclear. Germline lookup yields CDR1 LGHNA and CDR2 YNFKEQ. The germline V and J ends were trimmed by 4 bases and 6 bases, with 7 bases remaining between them. CDR3 length: 12 amino acids. In DNA form, the CDR3 reads TGTGCCAGCAGCCCCGGCCTCAATGAGCAGTTCTTC. This sequence encodes CASSPGLNEQFF.

This clonotype was counted between two and nine times. This rearrangement joins TRBV5-1 to TRBJ2-1, with D possibly TRBD2 on 7 matching bases. Germline CDR1 reads SGHRS; CDR2 reads YFSETQ. The CDR3 sequence is 18 residues long. Trimming shortened V by 1 base and J by 3 bases, and 20 bases separated the two germline ends. CDR3 nucleotide sequence: TGCGCCAGCAGCTTGAACCCCTTGGCGGGGGCCCTCTACAATGAGCAGTTCTTC. The encoded protein is CASSLNPLAGALYNEQFF.

CDR3 DNA sequence: TGTGCCACCAGCAGAGAGGGGGAGCCCCGGGATACGCAGTATTTT. Protein sequence: CATSREGEPRDTQYF. V gene TRBV15 combines with J gene TRBJ2-3; D is tentatively TRBD1 or TRBD2 (5 bases each). Trimming pared 0 bases from V and 6 bases from J, leaving 13 bases between. CDR1 LNHNV and CDR2 YYDKDF come from the germline V gene (reference sequence). There are 15 residues in the CDR3.

This rearrangement joins TRBV6-5 to TRBJ2-7, with D tentatively TRBD1 (6 bases). Germline CDR1 reads MNHEY; CDR2 reads SVGAGI. CDR3 length: 15 amino acids. Trimming left V 0 bases short and J 0 bases short, with 9 bases between. The chain's CDR3 is CASSYSGDNSYEQYF. CDR3 DNA: TGTGCCAGCAGTTACTCGGGGGACAACTCCTACGAGCAGTACTTC.

The sample holds many counts of this clonotype. The chain is built from TRBV5-1 and TRBJ2-7; TRBD1 is a possible D gene (7 bases). V lost 1 base to trimming and J lost 0 bases, with 14 bases between them. Germline CDR1 is SGHRS and CDR2 is YFSETQ. The CDR3 length is 16 residues. The CDR3 region has the DNA TGCGCCAGCAGCTTGACGGAGGGGGCCTTCTCCTACGAGCAGTACTTC. This codes for CASSLTEGAFSYEQYF. The variable domain in full, completed from reference TRBV5-1 and TRBJ2-7, reads KAGVTQTPRYLIKTRGQQVTLSCSPISGHRSVSWYQQTPGQGLQFLFEYFSETQRNKGNFPGRFSGRQFSNSRSEMNVSTLELGDSALYLCASSLTEGAFSYEQYFGPGTRLTVT.

The sample holds a few counts of this clonotype. The chain employs TRBV6-5 and TRBJ2-7; 10 bases agree with TRBD1. The ends lost 2 bases at V and 3 bases at J; junction bases unmatched: 4. Per the germline V gene, CDR1 is MNHEY and CDR2 is SVGAGI. This CDR3 is 15 amino acids long. The CDR3 region is CASSYGGTGDYEQYF. Here the CDR3 DNA reads TGTGCCAGCAGTTACGGAGGGACAGGGGACTACGAGCAGTACTTC.